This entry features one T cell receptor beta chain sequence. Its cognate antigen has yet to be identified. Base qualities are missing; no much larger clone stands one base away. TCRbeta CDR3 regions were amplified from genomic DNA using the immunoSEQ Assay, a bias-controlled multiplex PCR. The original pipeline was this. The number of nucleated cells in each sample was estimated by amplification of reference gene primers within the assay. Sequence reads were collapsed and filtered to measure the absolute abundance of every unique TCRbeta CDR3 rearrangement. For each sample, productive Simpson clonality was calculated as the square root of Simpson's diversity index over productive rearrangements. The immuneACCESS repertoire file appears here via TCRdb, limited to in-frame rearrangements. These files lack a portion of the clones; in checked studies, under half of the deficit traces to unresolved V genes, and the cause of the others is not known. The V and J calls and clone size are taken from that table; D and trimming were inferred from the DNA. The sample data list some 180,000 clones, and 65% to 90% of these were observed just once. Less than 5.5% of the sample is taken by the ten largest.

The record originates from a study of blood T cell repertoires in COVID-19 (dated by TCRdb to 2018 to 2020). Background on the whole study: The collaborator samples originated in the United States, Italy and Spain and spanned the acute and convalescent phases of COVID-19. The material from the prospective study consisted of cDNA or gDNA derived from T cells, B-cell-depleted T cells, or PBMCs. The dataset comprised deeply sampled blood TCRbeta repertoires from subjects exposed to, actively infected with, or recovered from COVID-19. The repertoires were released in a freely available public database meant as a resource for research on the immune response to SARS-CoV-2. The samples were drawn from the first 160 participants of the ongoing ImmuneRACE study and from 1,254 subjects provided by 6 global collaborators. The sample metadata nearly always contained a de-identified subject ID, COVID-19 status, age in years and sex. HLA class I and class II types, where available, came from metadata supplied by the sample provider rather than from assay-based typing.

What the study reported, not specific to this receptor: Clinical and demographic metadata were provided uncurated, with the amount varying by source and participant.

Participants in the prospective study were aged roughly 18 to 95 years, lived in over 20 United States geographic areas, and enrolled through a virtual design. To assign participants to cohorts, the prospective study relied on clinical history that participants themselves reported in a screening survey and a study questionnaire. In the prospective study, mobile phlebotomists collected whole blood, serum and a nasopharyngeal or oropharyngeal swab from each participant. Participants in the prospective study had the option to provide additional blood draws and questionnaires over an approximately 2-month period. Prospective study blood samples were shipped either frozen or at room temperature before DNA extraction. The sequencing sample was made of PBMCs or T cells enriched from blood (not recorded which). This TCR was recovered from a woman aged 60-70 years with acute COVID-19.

The CDR3 protein: CASSWRRTGLDEQFF. The bases read TGTGCCAGCAGCTGGAGACGGACTGGGCTCGATGAGCAGTTCTTC. The rearranged chain carries TRBV3-1 (or the pseudogene TRBV3-2) and TRBJ2-1; the best D guess is TRBD2, with 5 bases matching. Reading from cysteine to phenylalanine, the CDR3 counts 15 amino acids. Kept here is only the CDR3 DNA, which spans 45 bases and is read in frame from base 1. Relative to germline, V is 5 bases shorter and J is 8 bases shorter, with 19 bases between their ends. Per the germline V gene (reference sequence), LGHDT is the CDR1 and YNNKEL is the CDR2.